This T cell receptor beta chain derives from a study of blood T cell repertoires in COVID-19. V was shortened by 5 bases and J by 5 bases, with 10 bases between the two germline ends. This CDR3 spans 12 amino acids. The germline V gene encodes CDR1 SGHNT and CDR2 YYREEE (reference sequence). Recovered Cohort 3 donors showed two negative PCRs, clearance, or symptom resolution. Libraries were prepared by immunoSEQ multiplex PCR; TCRdb keeps only in-frame clonotypes and omits some of them. The sample holds about 150,000 clones, just over 85% seen once. Sequencing input: PBMCs or T cells enriched from blood (not recorded which). The receptor was derived from a man aged 45 to 65 who had recovered from COVID-19. The rearrangement joins TRBV5-4 to TRBJ2-5; a weak D match, TRBD1 (5 bases). CDR3 protein: CASSYGAETQYF. DNA for the CDR3: TGTGCCAGCAGTTATGGGGCGGAGACCCAGTACTTC.